This T cell receptor (beta chain) emerged from a study of blood T cell repertoires in COVID-19. Whole-study context: Samples representing acute and convalescent COVID-19 were sourced from the United States, Italy and Spain. From T cells, B-cell-depleted T cells, or PBMCs came the material, which was cDNA or gDNA.

Authors' processing steps: Reference gene primer amplification in the assay estimated nucleated cell counts. TCRdb keeps only in-frame clones here, not all; method: immunoSEQ multiplex PCR. V, J and clone size are those of that table, while D and trimming were read from the DNA. The sample yields 310,000 or so clones, around 87% seen once. The sequencing input was peripheral blood. The sequence derives from a woman aged 45-60 years with active or convalescent COVID-19.

CDR3 loop: CAWSRRGRNTEAFF. CDR3 nucleotides: TGTGCCTGGAGTAGGAGGGGCCGGAACACTGAAGCTTTCTTT. The chain joins TRBV30 to TRBJ1-1, with D perhaps TRBD1 (5 bases). CDR1 is GTSNPN, CDR2 SVGIG, per germline (reference sequence). The CDR3 spans 14 residues. V lost 2 bases and J lost 1, with 11 bases in between.